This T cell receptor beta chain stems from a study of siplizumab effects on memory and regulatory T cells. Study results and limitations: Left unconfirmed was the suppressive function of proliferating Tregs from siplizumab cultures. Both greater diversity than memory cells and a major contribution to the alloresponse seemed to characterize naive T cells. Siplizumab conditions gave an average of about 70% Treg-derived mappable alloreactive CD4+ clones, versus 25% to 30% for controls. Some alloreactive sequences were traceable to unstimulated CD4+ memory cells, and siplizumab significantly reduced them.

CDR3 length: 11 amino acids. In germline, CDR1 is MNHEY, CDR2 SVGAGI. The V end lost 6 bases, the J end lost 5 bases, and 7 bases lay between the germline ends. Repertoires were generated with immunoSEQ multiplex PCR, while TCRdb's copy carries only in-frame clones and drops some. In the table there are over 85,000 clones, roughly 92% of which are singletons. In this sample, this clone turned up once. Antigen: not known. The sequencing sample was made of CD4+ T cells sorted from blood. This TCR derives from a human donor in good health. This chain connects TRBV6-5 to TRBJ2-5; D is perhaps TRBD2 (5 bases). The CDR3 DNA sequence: TGTGCCAGCAGGAGAGGGGAGACCCAGTACTTC. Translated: CASRRGETQYF.